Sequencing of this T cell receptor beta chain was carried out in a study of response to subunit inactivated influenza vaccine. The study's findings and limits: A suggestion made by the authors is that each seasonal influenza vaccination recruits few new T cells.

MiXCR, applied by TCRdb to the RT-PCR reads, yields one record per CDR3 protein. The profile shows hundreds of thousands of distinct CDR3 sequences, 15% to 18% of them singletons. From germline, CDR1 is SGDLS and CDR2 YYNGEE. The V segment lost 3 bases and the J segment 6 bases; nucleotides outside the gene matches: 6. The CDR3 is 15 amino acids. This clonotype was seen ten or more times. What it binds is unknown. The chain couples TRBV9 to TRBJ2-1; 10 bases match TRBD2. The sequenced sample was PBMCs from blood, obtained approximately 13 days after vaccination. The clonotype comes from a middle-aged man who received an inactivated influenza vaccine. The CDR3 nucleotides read TGTGCCAGCAGCGGCGGACTAGCGGCGGGCAATGAGCAGTTCTTC. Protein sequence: CASSGGLAAGNEQFF.